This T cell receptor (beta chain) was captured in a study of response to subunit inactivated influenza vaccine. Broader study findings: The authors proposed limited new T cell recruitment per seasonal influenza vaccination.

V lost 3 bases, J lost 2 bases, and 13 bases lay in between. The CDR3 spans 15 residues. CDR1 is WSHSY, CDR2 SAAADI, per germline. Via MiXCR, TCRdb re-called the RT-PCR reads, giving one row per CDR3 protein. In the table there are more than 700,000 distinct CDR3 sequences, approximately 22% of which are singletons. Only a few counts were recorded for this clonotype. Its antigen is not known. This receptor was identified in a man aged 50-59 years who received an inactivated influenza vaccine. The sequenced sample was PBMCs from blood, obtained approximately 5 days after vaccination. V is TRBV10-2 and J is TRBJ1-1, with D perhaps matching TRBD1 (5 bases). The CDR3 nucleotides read TGCGCCAGCAGTGACTACTGGGGGGAAAACACTGAAGCTTTCTTT. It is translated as CASSDYWGENTEAFF.